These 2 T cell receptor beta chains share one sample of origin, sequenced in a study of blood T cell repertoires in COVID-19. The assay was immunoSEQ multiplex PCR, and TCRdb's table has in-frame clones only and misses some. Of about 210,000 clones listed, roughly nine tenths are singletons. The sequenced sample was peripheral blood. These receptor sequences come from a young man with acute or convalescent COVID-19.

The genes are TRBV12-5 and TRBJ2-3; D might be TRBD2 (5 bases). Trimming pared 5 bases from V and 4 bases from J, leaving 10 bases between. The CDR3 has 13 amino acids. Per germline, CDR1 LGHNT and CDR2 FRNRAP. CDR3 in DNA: TGTGCTAGTGGTATAACTAGTTCAGATACGCAGTATTTT. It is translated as CASGITSSDTQYF.

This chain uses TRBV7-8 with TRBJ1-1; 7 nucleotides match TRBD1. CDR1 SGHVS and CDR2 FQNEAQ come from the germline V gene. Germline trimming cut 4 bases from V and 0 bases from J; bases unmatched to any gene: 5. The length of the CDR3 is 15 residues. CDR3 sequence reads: CASSSLDRLNTEAFF. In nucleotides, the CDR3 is TGTGCCAGCAGCTCGTTGGACAGGCTGAACACTGAAGCTTTCTTT.